The 16 T cell receptor beta chains in this list originate from one sample, sequenced in a study of blood T cell repertoires in COVID-19. Assay used: immunoSEQ multiplex PCR; TCRdb lists only in-frame clones, some missing. The repertoire consists of some 250,000 clones, with approximately 82% occurring once and the leading ten covering approximately 3.5%. Source material: peripheral blood. Source of these receptors: a woman under 30 with acute or convalescent COVID-19.

V and J are TRBV27 and TRBJ2-5; no clear D gene. CDR1 MNHEY and CDR2 SMNVEV come from the germline V gene (reference sequence). Trimming removed 5 bases at V and 4 bases at J, with 8 bases between. The CDR3 length is 12 residues. The CDR3 DNA reads as TGTGCCAGCAGTCCTACCCGAGAGACCCAGTACTTC. Translation gives CASSPTRETQYF.

V and J are TRBV5-8 and TRBJ2-6; 8 positions match TRBD2. The CDR3 contains 19 residues. Germline-derived CDR1 and CDR2 are SGHTS and YDEGEE. Trimming took 0 bases from V and 0 from J; bases not matched to a gene: 8. The CDR3 DNA follows: TGTGCCAGCAGCTTGGTTGGCGGGAGGTCCACCTCTGGGGCCAACGTCCTGACTTTC. This gives the protein CASSLVGGRSTSGANVLTF.

This clone occurred a few times. The chain couples TRBV7-2 to TRBJ2-7, with 11 bases matching TRBD2. The CDR3 consists of 16 residues. CDR1 and CDR2 from the germline V gene are SGHTA and FQGNSA. The V gene end was trimmed by 5 bases and the J gene end by 6 bases; junction bases not matched to a gene: 12. The CDR3 DNA is TGTGCCAGCAGCCGCTTCCTAGCGGGAGGCAAGGGCGAGCAGTACTTC. Translation gives CASSRFLAGGKGEQYF.

The chain joins TRBV30 to TRBJ1-5; no firm D call. V lost 0 bases to trimming and J lost 3 bases, with 12 bases between them. Germline lookup yields CDR1 GTSNPN and CDR2 SVGIG (reference sequence). The CDR3 loop spans 15 amino acids. The CDR3 DNA reads as TGTGCCTGGAGTGTGGAACGGGTGATCAATCAGCCCCAGCATTTT. It is translated as CAWSVERVINQPQHF.

The CDR3 loop reads CASSLRGGRTSGTDTQYF. DNA for the CDR3: TGTGCCAGCAGTTTAAGGGGCGGTCGGACTAGCGGCACAGATACGCAGTATTTT. The chain joins TRBV27 to TRBJ2-3; 9 bases map to TRBD2. V lost 2 bases and J lost 1; bases outside the gene matches: 10. Germline V lookup: CDR1 MNHEY, CDR2 SMNVEV (reference sequence). The CDR3 consists of 18 residues.

This rearrangement joins TRBV19 to TRBJ2-1; TRBD2 matches at 8 bases. The germline V gene encodes CDR1 LNHDA and CDR2 SQIVND (reference sequence). CDR3 length: 14 amino acids. With 2 bases clipped from V and 8 bases from J, the junction kept 5 bases outside the gene matches. The CDR3 loop is CASSIRAGGHEQFF. CDR3 bases: TGTGCCAGTAGTATAAGGGCGGGAGGCCATGAGCAGTTCTTC.

The CDR3 here is CASRGIGPGNTIYF. The CDR3 DNA reads as TGTGCCAGTAGGGGAATTGGACCTGGAAACACCATATATTTT. This chain joins TRBV6-5 and TRBJ1-3; a weak D match, TRBD1 (5 bases). The CDR3 totals 14 residues. V was clipped by 9 bases and J by 2 bases, with 14 bases between them. The germline V gene has CDR1 MNHEY and CDR2 SVGAGI.

The chain carries TRBV19 and TRBJ1-5, with D possibly being TRBD1 (5 bases). Germline-derived CDR1 and CDR2 are LNHDA and SQIVND (reference sequence). The V end was cut by 1 base, the J end by 0 bases, with 7 bases between. This CDR3 contains 15 residues. CDR3 amino acids: CASSIGGGSNQPQHF. The DNA for the CDR3 is TGTGCCAGTAGTATAGGGGGGGGTAGCAATCAGCCCCAGCATTTT. The variable domain in full, completed from reference TRBV19 and TRBJ1-5, reads DGGITQSPKYLFRKEGQNVTLSCEQNLNHDAMYWYRQDPGQGLRLIYYSQIVNDFQKGDIAEGYSVSREKKESFPLTVTSAQKNPTAFYLCASSIGGGSNQPQHFGDGTRLSIL.

This chain joins TRBV4-3 and TRBJ1-2; D not resolved. The CDR3 runs to 15 residues. Germline-derived CDR1 and CDR2 are LGHNA and YSLEER. Deletions cut 0 bases from V and 6 bases from J, with 14 bases between. In DNA, the CDR3 is TGCGCCAGCAGCCAAGACCTGCCAAAGTCGGATGGCTACACCTTC. It specifies CASSQDLPKSDGYTF.

The chain uses TRBV6-5 and TRBJ2-1; TRBD1 aligns across 7 bases. With V trimmed by 6 bases and J by 8 bases, 10 bases remained unmatched. The CDR3 contains 14 residues. Germline CDR1 reads MNHEY; CDR2 reads SVGAGI. The CDR3 DNA sequence: TGTGCCAGCAGCAAAGACAGGGTTAACTATGAGCAGTTCTTC. Amino acid sequence: CASSKDRVNYEQFF.

The V and J genes are TRBV7-2 and TRBJ2-1, with 12 positions matching TRBD2. Trimming cost V 5 bases and J 4 bases; bases outside gene matches: 6. Per the germline V gene, CDR1 is SGHTA and CDR2 is FQGNSA. The CDR3 length is 16 residues. The CDR3 DNA sequence: TGTGCCAGCAGCCCCCGTCTAGCGGGAGGGTACAATGAGCAGTTCTTC. It is translated as CASSPRLAGGYNEQFF.

This rearrangement joins TRBV18 to TRBJ1-2; TRBD1 matches at 8 bases. The CDR3 is 13 residues long. Germline lookup yields CDR1 KGHSH and CDR2 LQKENI. Trimming took 3 bases from V and 7 from J; bases not matched to a gene: 4. CDR3 in DNA: TGTGCCAGCTCACCGGACAGGGTTGGTGGCTACACCTTC. Encoded protein: CASSPDRVGGYTF. Combining the CDR3 with reference TRBV18 and TRBJ1-2 gives the whole variable domain NAGVMQNPRHLVRRRGQEARLRCSPMKGHSHVYWYRQLPEEGLKFMVYLQKENIIDESGMPKERFSAEFPKEGPSILRIQQVVRGDSAAYFCASSPDRVGGYTFGSGTRLTVV.

The CDR3 is CASSLYRGLILDNEQFF. The CDR3 DNA reads as TGTGCCAGCAGCCTATACAGGGGCCTCATCCTAGACAATGAGCAGTTCTTC. This chain links TRBV7-2 with TRBJ2-1, with 7 bases identical to TRBD1. Trimming cost V 5 bases and J 5 bases; bases outside gene matches: 15. The germline V gene has CDR1 SGHTA and CDR2 FQGNSA. The CDR3 covers 17 residues.

The chain is built from TRBV15 and TRBJ1-5, with 7 nucleotides matching TRBD1. After removal of 0 bases from V and 3 bases from J, the junction contained 11 bases not matched to a gene. Per germline, CDR1 LNHNV and CDR2 YYDKDF (reference sequence). The length of the CDR3 is 18 residues. In DNA form, the CDR3 reads TGTGCCACCAGCAGAGATCGACCGGGACAGCGCCCCAATCAGCCCCAGCATTTT. Translation: CATSRDRPGQRPNQPQHF.

CDR3 sequence: CASSGGVIPGGDRGTNNSPLHF. The CDR3 nucleotides read TGTGCCAGCAGTGGGGGCGTAATCCCCGGTGGGGACAGGGGCACTAATAATTCACCCCTCCACTTT. The rearrangement uses TRBV6-8 and TRBJ1-6; 10 bases are a match to TRBD1. The CDR3 is made up of 22 amino acids. V lost 5 bases to trimming and J lost 5 bases; unmatched junction nucleotides: 24. The germline gives CDR1 MNHGY, CDR2 SAAAGT.

This clone was observed a handful of times. The V call is TRBV19, the J call TRBJ1-6, with 7 bases fitting TRBD1. Trimming removed 4 bases from V and 8 bases from J; junction bases left unmatched: 2. The CDR3 is 13 residues long. Germline CDR1 LNHDA, CDR2 SQIVND (reference sequence). The CDR3 sequence is CASSTGTDSPLHF. DNA for the CDR3: TGTGCCAGTAGTACCGGGACAGATTCACCCCTCCACTTT.